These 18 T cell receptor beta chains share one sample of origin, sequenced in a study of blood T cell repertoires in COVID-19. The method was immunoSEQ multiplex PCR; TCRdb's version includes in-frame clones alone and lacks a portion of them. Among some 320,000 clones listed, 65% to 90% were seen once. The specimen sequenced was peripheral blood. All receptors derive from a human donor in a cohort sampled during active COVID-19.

CDR3 sequence: CASSLGSGDQPQHF. CDR3 DNA sequence: TGTGCCAGCAGCTTAGGTTCCGGGGATCAGCCCCAGCATTTT. This chain links TRBV11-2 with TRBJ1-5; no firm D call. There are 14 residues in the CDR3. The V and J ends lost 1 base and 5 bases respectively, with 9 bases between them. CDR1 is SGHAT, CDR2 FQNNGV, per germline. Looking up the rest from reference TRBV11-2 and TRBJ1-5 gives the full variable domain: EAGVAQSPRYKIIEKRQSVAFWCNPISGHATLYWYQQILGQGPKLLIQFQNNGVVDDSQLPKDRFSAERLKGVDSTLKIQPAKLEDSAVYLCASSLGSGDQPQHFGDGTRLSIL.

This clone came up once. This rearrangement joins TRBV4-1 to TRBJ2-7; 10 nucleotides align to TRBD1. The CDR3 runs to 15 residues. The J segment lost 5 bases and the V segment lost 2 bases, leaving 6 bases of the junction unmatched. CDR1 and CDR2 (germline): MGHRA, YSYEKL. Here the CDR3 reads CASSQHGTGADEQYF. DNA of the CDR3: TGCGCCAGCAGCCAACACGGGACAGGGGCCGACGAGCAGTACTTC.

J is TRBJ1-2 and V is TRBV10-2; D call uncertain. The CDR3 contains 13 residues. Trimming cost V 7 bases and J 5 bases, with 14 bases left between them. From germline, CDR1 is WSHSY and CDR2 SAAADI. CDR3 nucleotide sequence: TGCGCCAGCAAAGCGGGAGGAGGGTATGGCTACACCTTC. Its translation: CASKAGGGYGYTF.

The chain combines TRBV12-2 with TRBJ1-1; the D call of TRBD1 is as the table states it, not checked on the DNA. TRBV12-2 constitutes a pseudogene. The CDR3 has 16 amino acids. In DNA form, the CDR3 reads TGTGCAAGTCGCTTCCAGGGGGCGATTTTAGGCACTGAAGCTTTCTTT. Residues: CASRFQGAILGTEAFF.

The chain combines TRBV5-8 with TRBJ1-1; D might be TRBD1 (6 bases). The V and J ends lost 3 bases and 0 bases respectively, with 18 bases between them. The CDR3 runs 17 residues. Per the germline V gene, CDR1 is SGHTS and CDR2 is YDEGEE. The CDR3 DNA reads TGTGCCAGCAGCTACCACCGGGGGGCTGACATGAACACTGAAGCTTTCTTT. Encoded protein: CASSYHRGADMNTEAFF.

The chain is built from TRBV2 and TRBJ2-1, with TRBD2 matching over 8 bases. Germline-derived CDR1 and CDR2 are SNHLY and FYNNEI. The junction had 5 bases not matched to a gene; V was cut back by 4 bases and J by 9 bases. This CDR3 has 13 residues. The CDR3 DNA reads TGTGCCAGCAGTGTTGGGACTAGGGGTGAGCAGTTCTTC. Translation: CASSVGTRGEQFF.

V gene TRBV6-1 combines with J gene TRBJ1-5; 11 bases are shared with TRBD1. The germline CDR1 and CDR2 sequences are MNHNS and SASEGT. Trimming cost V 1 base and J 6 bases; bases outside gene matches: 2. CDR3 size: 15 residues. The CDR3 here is CASSEGTGGFQPQHF. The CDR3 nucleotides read TGTGCCAGCAGTGAAGGGACAGGGGGCTTTCAGCCCCAGCATTTT.

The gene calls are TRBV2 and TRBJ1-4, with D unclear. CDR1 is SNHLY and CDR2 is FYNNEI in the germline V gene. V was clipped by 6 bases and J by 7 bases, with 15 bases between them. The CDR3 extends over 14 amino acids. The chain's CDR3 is CASRPTREVEKLFF. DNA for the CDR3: TGTGCCAGCAGGCCGACGCGGGAGGTTGAAAAACTGTTTTTT.

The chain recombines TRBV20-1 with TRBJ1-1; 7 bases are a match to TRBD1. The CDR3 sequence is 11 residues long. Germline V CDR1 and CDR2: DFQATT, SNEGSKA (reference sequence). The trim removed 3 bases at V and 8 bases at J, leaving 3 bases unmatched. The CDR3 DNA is TGCAGTGCTAGGGAGGGGGCCGAAGCTTTCTTT. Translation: CSAREGAEAFF.

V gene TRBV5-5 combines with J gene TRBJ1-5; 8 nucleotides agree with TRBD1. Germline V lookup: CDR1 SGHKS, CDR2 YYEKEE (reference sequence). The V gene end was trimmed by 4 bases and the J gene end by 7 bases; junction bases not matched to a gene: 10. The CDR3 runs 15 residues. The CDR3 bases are TGTGCCAGCAGCGGGTTGGACAGGGCAGGCCAGCCCCAGCATTTT. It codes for CASSGLDRAGQPQHF.

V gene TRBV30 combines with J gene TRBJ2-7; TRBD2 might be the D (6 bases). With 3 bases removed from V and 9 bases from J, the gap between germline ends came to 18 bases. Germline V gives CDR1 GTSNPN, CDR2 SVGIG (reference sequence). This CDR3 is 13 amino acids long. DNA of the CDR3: TGTGCCTGGAGCCGGGACTCTTACCAAGGGCAGTACTTC. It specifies CAWSRDSYQGQYF.

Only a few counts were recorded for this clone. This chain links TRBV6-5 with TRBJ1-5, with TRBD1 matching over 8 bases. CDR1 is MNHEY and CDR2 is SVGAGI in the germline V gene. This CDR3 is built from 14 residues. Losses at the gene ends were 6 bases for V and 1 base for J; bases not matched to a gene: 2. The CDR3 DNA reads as TGTGCCAGCAGACAGGGGGGAAGCAATCAGCCCCAGCATTTT. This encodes CASRQGGSNQPQHF.

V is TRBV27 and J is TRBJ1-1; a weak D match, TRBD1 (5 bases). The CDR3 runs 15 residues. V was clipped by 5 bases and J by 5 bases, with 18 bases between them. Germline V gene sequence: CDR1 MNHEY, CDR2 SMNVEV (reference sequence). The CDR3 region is CASSDGRGGWTEAFF. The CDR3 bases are TGTGCCAGCAGTGATGGAAGGGGAGGATGGACTGAAGCTTTCTTT.

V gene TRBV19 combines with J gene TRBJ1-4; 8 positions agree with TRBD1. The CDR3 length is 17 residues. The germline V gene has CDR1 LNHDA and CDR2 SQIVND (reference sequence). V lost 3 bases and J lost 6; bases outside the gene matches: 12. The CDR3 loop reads CASSIPGQVTGYEKLFF. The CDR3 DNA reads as TGTGCCAGTAGTATCCCGGGACAGGTCACGGGATATGAAAAACTGTTTTTT.

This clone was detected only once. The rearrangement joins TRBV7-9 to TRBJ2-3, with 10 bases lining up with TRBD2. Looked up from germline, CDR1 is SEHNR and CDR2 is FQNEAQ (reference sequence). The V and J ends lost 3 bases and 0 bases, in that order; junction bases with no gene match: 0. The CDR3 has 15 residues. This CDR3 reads CASSLGLASTDTQYF. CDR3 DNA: TGTGCCAGCAGCTTGGGACTAGCGAGCACAGATACGCAGTATTTT. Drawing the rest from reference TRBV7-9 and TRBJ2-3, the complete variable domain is DTGVSQNPRHKITKRGQNVTFRCDPISEHNRLYWYRQTLGQGPEFLTYFQNEAQLEKSRLLSDRFSAERPKGSFSTLEIQRTEQGDSAMYLCASSLGLASTDTQYFGPGTRLTVL.

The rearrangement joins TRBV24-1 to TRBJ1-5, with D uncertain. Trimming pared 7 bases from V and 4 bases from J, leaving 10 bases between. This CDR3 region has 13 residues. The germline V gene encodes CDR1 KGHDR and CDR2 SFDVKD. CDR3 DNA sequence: TGTGCCACCAGACAGAGCAGGAATCAGCCCCAGCATTTT. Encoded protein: CATRQSRNQPQHF.

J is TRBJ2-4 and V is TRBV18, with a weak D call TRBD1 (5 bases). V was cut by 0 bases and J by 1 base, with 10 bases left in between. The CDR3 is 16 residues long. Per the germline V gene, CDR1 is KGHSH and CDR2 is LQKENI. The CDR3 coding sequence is TGTGCCAGCTCACCACCAAATTCAGGGGCCAAAAACATTCAGTACTTC. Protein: CASSPPNSGAKNIQYF.

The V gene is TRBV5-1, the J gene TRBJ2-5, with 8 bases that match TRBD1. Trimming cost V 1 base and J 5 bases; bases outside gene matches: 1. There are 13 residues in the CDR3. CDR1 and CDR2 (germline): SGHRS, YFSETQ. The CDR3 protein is CASSLTGGETQYF. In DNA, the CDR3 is TGCGCCAGCAGCTTGACAGGGGGTGAGACCCAGTACTTC.